This T cell receptor beta chain was retrieved from a study of T cell responses to AZD1222 COVID-19 vaccine. Findings and limits, study-wide: Clonal diversity may have been underestimated in mostly white British donors. Spike-specific TCRs gained breadth and depth after people received two AZD1222 doses. Baseline testing showed seropositivity in only a handful of AZD1222 recipients.

CDR1 is SGDLS, CDR2 YYNGEE, per germline. V was trimmed by 3 bases and J by 9 bases, leaving 13 bases between them. The CDR3 totals 12 residues. Sequencing was performed with immunoSEQ multiplex PCR; in TCRdb, only in-frame clones are kept and a portion is missing. The data contain some 130,000 clones, roughly 90% of them singletons. Concerning this clone: Its target is unknown.

Sequences were derived from peripheral blood, sampled on day 0 of AZD1222 vaccination. The receptor was derived from an adult in good health. The chain combines TRBV9 with TRBJ2-7; weak D call: TRBD1 (5 bases). CDR3 loop: CASSDAQGSQYF. CDR3 sequence (DNA): TGTGCCAGCAGCGACGCGCAGGGATCGCAGTACTTC.